This T cell receptor (beta chain) originates from a study of blood T cell repertoires in COVID-19. Sequencing was performed with immunoSEQ multiplex PCR; in TCRdb, only in-frame clones are kept and a portion is missing. The data contain some 14,000 clones, approximately 80% of them seen just once; the ten biggest clones take up about a quarter. Trimming took 4 bases from V and 3 from J; bases not matched to a gene: 9. CDR3 size: 15 residues. CDR1 is SGHVS and CDR2 is FNYEAQ in the germline V gene. This clone came up a few times. The chain joins TRBV7-6 to TRBJ2-7; the match to TRBD1 covers 7 bases. This sequence originates from a woman in her forties or fifties with active or convalescent COVID-19. The sample comprised peripheral blood. Here the CDR3 DNA reads TGTGCCAGCAGCTCCTCCCCCGACAGGGTCTACGAGCAGTACTTC. Translating it yields CASSSSPDRVYEQYF. The full variable domain, rest sourced from reference TRBV7-6 and TRBJ2-7, is GAGVSQSPRYKVTKRGQDVALRCDPISGHVSLYWYRQALGQGPEFLTYFNYEAQQDKSGLPNDRFSAERPEGSISTLTIQRTEQRDSAMYRCASSSSPDRVYEQYFGPGTRLTVT.